These 17 T cell receptor beta chains were all obtained from the same sample, sequenced in a study of shared clonotypes between healthy human individuals. Repertoires were generated with immunoSEQ multiplex PCR, while TCRdb's copy carries only in-frame clones and drops some. The repertoire holds fewer than 3 million clones, with about 90% as singletons. Input material: naive CD4+ T cells from PBMCs. The subset is: CD45RA+ positively selected. The receptors stem from a young man in good health. Some clones in this sample may be carry-over from other donors' samples.

Concerning this clone: Other DNA sequences in this specimen translate into the identical CDR3. The V and J genes are TRBV5-1 and TRBJ1-3; D gene uncertain. V lost 0 bases and J 0 bases, leaving 7 bases between the germline ends. CDR1 SGHRS and CDR2 YFSETQ come from the germline V gene. The CDR3 sequence is 15 residues long. The DNA of the CDR3 is TGCGCCAGCAGCTTGGGGTTGAGCTCTGGAAACACCATATATTTT. It specifies CASSLGLSSGNTIYF.

This clone has just one count. The CDR3 spells CASSFGREIGEQFF. In nucleotides, the CDR3 is TGCGCCAGCAGCTTTGGGCGGGAGATCGGCGAGCAGTTCTTC. The chain carries TRBV5-1 and TRBJ2-1; 7 nucleotides line up with TRBD2. The CDR3 extends over 14 amino acids. Trimming cost V 2 bases and J 10 bases; bases outside gene matches: 9. CDR1 SGHRS and CDR2 YFSETQ come from the germline V gene. The full variable domain, completed using reference TRBV5-1 and TRBJ2-1, is KAGVTQTPRYLIKTRGQQVTLSCSPISGHRSVSWYQQTPGQGLQFLFEYFSETQRNKGNFPGRFSGRQFSNSRSEMNVSTLELGDSALYLCASSFGREIGEQFFGPGTRLTVL.

The chain combines TRBV6-5 with TRBJ2-1, with D possibly TRBD1 on 5 matching bases. The V gene's germline CDR1 is MNHEY and CDR2 SVGAGI. V shed 7 bases and J shed 2 bases, with 12 bases lying between them. The CDR3 length is 14 residues. For the CDR3, the DNA is TGTGCCAGCACCACCAGGGCGCCCTACAATGAGCAGTTCTTC. It specifies CASTTRAPYNEQFF.

This clone has only one observation. The rearrangement uses TRBV28 and TRBJ2-7; D call uncertain. V lost 5 bases and J 0 bases, leaving 8 bases between the germline ends. CDR1 MDHEN and CDR2 SYDVKM come from the germline V gene. This CDR3 spans 13 amino acids. CDR3 loop: CASSRRPSYEQYF. The CDR3 bases are TGTGCCAGCAGTCGCCGTCCCTCCTACGAGCAGTACTTC.

The genes are TRBV5-1 and TRBJ2-1; no firm D call. Between the trimmed V and J ends, which lost 1 base and 6 bases, there was a span of 5 bases. The germline gives CDR1 SGHRS, CDR2 YFSETQ. This CDR3 has 12 residues. As DNA, the CDR3 is TGCGCCAGCAGCTTGTTCTCCAATGAGCAGTTCTTC. Amino acids: CASSLFSNEQFF.

The chain uses TRBV7-3 and TRBJ2-5, with 8 bases fitting TRBD1. Losses at the gene ends were 5 bases for V and 4 bases for J; bases not matched to a gene: 3. There are 13 residues in the CDR3. The germline V gene encodes CDR1 SGHTA and CDR2 FQGTGA. The CDR3 DNA follows: TGTGCCAGCAGCCCAGACAGGGGAGAGACCCAGTACTTC. Translated: CASSPDRGETQYF. Combining the CDR3 with reference TRBV7-3 and TRBJ2-5 gives the whole variable domain GAGVSQTPSNKVTEKGKYVELRCDPISGHTALYWYRQSLGQGPEFLIYFQGTGAADDSGLPNDRFFAVRPEGSVSTLKIQRTERGDSAVYLCASSPDRGETQYFGPGTRLLVL.

This chain connects TRBV28 to TRBJ2-5, with TRBD1 matching over 7 bases. CDR1 is MDHEN, CDR2 SYDVKM, per germline. V lost 5 bases and J lost 1; bases outside the gene matches: 10. CDR3 length: 16 amino acids. The CDR3 reads CASSPLGNRGQETQYF. CDR3 coding DNA: TGTGCCAGCAGTCCATTAGGCAACAGGGGCCAAGAGACCCAGTACTTC. The variable domain in full, completed from reference TRBV28 and TRBJ2-5, reads DVKVTQSSRYLVKRTGEKVFLECVQDMDHENMFWYRQDPGLGLRLIYFSYDVKMKEKGDIPEGYSVSREKKERFSLILESASTNQTSMYLCASSPLGNRGQETQYFGPGTRLLVL.

The V call is TRBV11-2, the J call TRBJ2-5, with TRBD2 as a possible D gene (5 bases). The CDR3 contains 14 residues. Trimming stripped 1 base from V and 5 bases from J, with 11 bases between. From germline, CDR1 is SGHAT and CDR2 FQNNGV. The CDR3 DNA follows: TGTGCCAGCAGCTTAGCTCGGGGTGGGGAGACCCAGTACTTC. Translated: CASSLARGGETQYF.

This chain joins TRBV4-3 and TRBJ1-1; no firm D call. The germline V gene encodes CDR1 LGHNA and CDR2 YSLEER. Trimming pared 4 bases from V and 8 bases from J, leaving 14 bases between. There are 13 residues in the CDR3. CDR3 nucleotide sequence: TGCGCCAGCAGCCCCAGCGGGTACGAGGAAGCTTTCTTT. This gives the protein CASSPSGYEEAFF.

The rearrangement links TRBV5-1 to TRBJ1-1; TRBD1 agrees at 8 bases. With V trimmed by 4 bases and J by 8 bases, 10 bases remained unmatched. Germline assignment: CDR1 SGHRS and CDR2 YFSETQ. This CDR3 comprises 14 residues. This CDR3 is CASSPTPDREEAFF. For the CDR3, the DNA is TGCGCCAGCAGCCCAACCCCGGACAGGGAAGAAGCTTTCTTT.

The chain employs TRBV7-9 and TRBJ1-1; TRBD1 matches 7 bases. After removal of 5 bases from V and 4 bases from J, the junction contained 4 bases not matched to a gene. Germline lookup yields CDR1 SEHNR and CDR2 FQNEAQ (reference sequence). CDR3 size: 13 residues. In nucleotides, the CDR3 is TGTGCCAGCAGCGTTCAGGGGGTCACTGAAGCTTTCTTT. Residues: CASSVQGVTEAFF. Full variable domain (remainder filled in from reference TRBV7-9 and TRBJ1-1): DTGVSQNPRHKITKRGQNVTFRCDPISEHNRLYWYRQTLGQGPEFLTYFQNEAQLEKSRLLSDRFSAERPKGSFSTLEIQRTEQGDSAMYLCASSVQGVTEAFFGQGTRLTVV.

The rearrangement links TRBV28 to TRBJ1-5, with 7 bases that match TRBD1. CDR3 length: 15 residues. The germline gives CDR1 MDHEN, CDR2 SYDVKM. The junction had 9 bases not matched to a gene; V was cut back by 7 bases and J by 3 bases. CDR3 in DNA: TGTGCCAGCACCATCAGGGACAGCTACAATCAGCCCCAGCATTTT. Amino acids: CASTIRDSYNQPQHF.

Here the CDR3 reads CASSTSGQRIYEQYF. The CDR3 DNA follows: TGTGCCAGTAGTACCTCGGGACAGAGAATTTACGAGCAGTACTTC. The chain combines TRBV19 with TRBJ2-7; TRBD1 aligns across 7 bases. Germline V gene data show CDR1 as LNHDA and CDR2 as SQIVND (reference sequence). This CDR3 contains 15 residues. V gave up 4 bases and J gave up 4 bases; unmatched junction bases: 10.

This rearrangement joins TRBV6-1 to TRBJ1-5, with D unclear. The CDR3 spans 16 residues. V lost 4 bases to trimming and J lost 3 bases, with 16 bases between them. Germline CDR1 is MNHNS and CDR2 is SASEGT. CDR3 sequence reads: CASSVMAGALNQPQHF. The CDR3 region has the DNA TGTGCCAGCAGTGTAATGGCAGGCGCTCTCAATCAGCCCCAGCATTTT.

Only one count was recorded for this clone. The J gene is TRBJ2-3, the V gene TRBV11-3, with D perhaps TRBD2 (5 bases). From germline, CDR1 is SGHNT and CDR2 YENEEA. The V end was cut by 1 base, the J end by 0 bases, with 14 bases between. The CDR3 has 17 amino acids. CDR3 residues: CASSLGRASRSTDTQYF. CDR3 nucleotide sequence: TGTGCCAGCAGCTTAGGACGGGCTAGCCGGAGCACAGATACGCAGTATTTT.

The J gene is TRBJ1-1, the V gene TRBV7-8; D may be TRBD1 (6 bases). The germline V gene encodes CDR1 SGHVS and CDR2 FQNEAQ. The CDR3 runs to 13 residues. With 5 bases removed from V and 11 bases from J, the gap between germline ends came to 18 bases. The CDR3 DNA reads as TGTGCCAGCAGCGCCAACTCAGGGGATGGTGCTTTCTTT. It translates to CASSANSGDGAFF. The full variable domain, its missing parts supplied by reference TRBV7-8 and TRBJ1-1, is GAGVSQSPRYKVAKRGQDVALRCDPISGHVSLFWYQQALGQGPEFLTYFQNEAQLDKSGLPSDRFFAERPEGSVSTLKIQRTQQEDSAVYLCASSANSGDGAFFGQGTRLTVV.

V is TRBV5-1 and J is TRBJ2-3, with D possibly being TRBD2 (6 bases). Germline loops: CDR1 SGHRS, CDR2 YFSETQ. This CDR3 is built from 17 residues. The V gene lost 5 bases and the J gene lost 4 bases, with 23 bases spanning the gap. This CDR3 is CASSFGDWNPSADTQYF. In DNA, the CDR3 is TGCGCCAGCAGTTTCGGGGACTGGAACCCAAGCGCAGATACGCAGTATTTT.